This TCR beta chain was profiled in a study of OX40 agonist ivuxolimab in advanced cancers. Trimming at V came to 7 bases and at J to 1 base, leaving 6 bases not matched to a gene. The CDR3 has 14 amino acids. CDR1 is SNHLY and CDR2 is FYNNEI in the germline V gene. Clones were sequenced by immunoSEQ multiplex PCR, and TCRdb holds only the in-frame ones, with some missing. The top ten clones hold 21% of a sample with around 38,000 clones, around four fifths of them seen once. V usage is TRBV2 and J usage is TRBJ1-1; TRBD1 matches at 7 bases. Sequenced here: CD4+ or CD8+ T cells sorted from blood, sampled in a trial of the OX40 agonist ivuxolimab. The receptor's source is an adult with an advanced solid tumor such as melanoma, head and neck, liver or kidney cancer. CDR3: CASMRDSWNTEAFF. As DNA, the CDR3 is TGTGCCAGCATGCGGGACAGCTGGAACACTGAAGCTTTCTTT.